Listed below are T cell receptor beta chains from one sample, sequenced in a study of T cell responses to AZD1222 COVID-19 vaccine. Some clones are missing from TCRdb's copy, which holds only in-frame ones; the method was immunoSEQ multiplex PCR. The profile covers some 55,000 clones, with about 85% appearing a single time and 3.5% to 4% taken by the ten largest. The specimen comprised peripheral blood, sampled on day 0 of AZD1222 vaccination. The source is an adult in good health. CDR3s include the opening cysteine and the closing phenylalanine or tryptophan. D genes are given only for firm matches. Rows may omit the clone size; those that give it use once, few, many or a size class.

TRBJ2-5 TRBV7-2 - - TGTGCCAGCAGCCCACAGGGTGGAGGGGAGACCCAGTACTTC CASSPQGGGETQYF
TRBJ2-2 TRBV5-1 - - TGCGCCAGCAGCTTGGGACCCCTAGGTCCCCGAGGAAACGGGGAGCTGTTTTTT CASSLGPLGPRGNGELFF
TRBJ1-1 TRBV4-3 - - TGCGCCAGCAGCCAAGATCGGGAAGGGGTTTTAGGGGACACTGAAGCTTTCTTT CASSQDREGVLGDTEAFF
TRBJ2-4 TRBV5-1 - - TGCGCCAGCAGCTTGAGGGATACCAAAAACATTCAGTACTTC CASSLRDTKNIQYF
TRBJ1-6 TRBV18 - - TGTGCCAGCTCACCACGCGGGCTGGGTGGGAGTCGGAACACTTCACCCCTCCACTTT CASSPRGLGGSRNTSPLHF
TRBJ2-1 TRBV7-2 - - TGTGCCAGCGGCCCTTCCGGGATGGAGCAGTTCTTC CASGPSGMEQFF
TRBJ1-4 TRBV6-5 - - TGTGCCAGCATAGGGTCTAATGAAAAACTGTTTTTT CASIGSNEKLFF
TRBJ1-4 TRBV5-1 - - TGCGCCAGCAGCTTGGAGTCACAGGGAGGTGAAAAACTGTTTTTT CASSLESQGGEKLFF
TRBJ1-1 TRBV10-3 TRBD1 - TGTGCCATCAGTGGGACACAGGGGAGGAGCACTGAAGCTTTCTTT CAISGTQGRSTEAFF
TRBJ2-2 TRBV7-2 TRBD2 once TGTGCCAGCAGCCCCGGCAGGGAGGGGATCGGGGAGCTGTTTTTT CASSPGREGIGELFF
TRBJ2-7 TRBV5-4 - - TGTGCCAGCAGCGAACTACCGGGACGAAGGACCTACGAGCAGTACTTC CASSELPGRRTYEQYF
TRBJ2-1 TRBV28 - - TGTGCCAGCAGTTTACGTGGGGAGCAGTTCTTC CASSLRGEQFF
TRBJ2-7 TRBV9 - - TGTGCCAGCAGCCCCAATGGGGGACGGGCCTACGAGCAGTACTTC CASSPNGGRAYEQYF
TRBJ1-5 TRBV6-5 TRBD1 - TGTGCCAGCAGGGACAGGAGGGAGCCCCAGCATTTT CASRDRREPQHF
TRBJ2-1 TRBV7-2 TRBD1 - TGTGCCAGCAGCCGGGACAGGGGCGTCAATGAGCAGTTCTTC CASSRDRGVNEQFF
TRBJ1-5 TRBV18 - once TGTGCCAGCTCACGTGGCTTTGGGGGCAATCAGCCCCAGCATTTT CASSRGFGGNQPQHF
TRBJ1-5 TRBV18 TRBD1 - TGTGCCAGCTCACCGGGACAGGGGGCTGGTCAGCCCCAGCATTTT CASSPGQGAGQPQHF
TRBJ1-1 TRBV5-5 - - TGTGCCAGCAGCTTGAGCAGGGGTCTTATGAACACTGAAGCTTTCTTT CASSLSRGLMNTEAFF
TRBJ1-5 TRBV6-2/TRBV6-3 - few TGTGCCAGCAGTTACGGGGGGAGCCGGAATCAGCCCCAGCATTTT CASSYGGSRNQPQHF
TRBJ1-4 TRBV10-3 TRBD1 - TGTGCCATCAGTGAGTCGGGGACAGGGAATGAAAAACTGTTTTTT CAISESGTGNEKLFF
TRBJ2-7 TRBV29-1 - once TGCAGCGTTCCCTCCGGGGGTATTTGGGGGCAGTACTTC CSVPSGGIWGQYF
TRBJ1-1 TRBV3-1/TRBV3-2 - - TGTGCCAGCAGCCAAAATCCCTTGAGGGCCTTATGGACTGAAGCTTTCTTT CASSQNPLRALWTEAFF
TRBJ2-7 TRBV9 - - TGTGCCAGCAGCTTAAGCCCCGCCCGGGGCCACGAGCAGTACTTC CASSLSPARGHEQYF
TRBJ1-4 TRBV19 TRBD1 - TGTGCCAGTAGTATTATGAGGGGACAGGGGGATGAAAAACTGTTTTTT CASSIMRGQGDEKLFF
TRBJ2-2 TRBV6-4 - once TGTGCCAGCAGAAGGGACGCATCAGTCCCCGGGGAGCTGTTTTTT CASRRDASVPGELFF
TRBJ2-2 TRBV10-2 TRBD1 - TGCGCCAGCACCCGGCAGGGGGCGCGGTTGACCGGGGAGCTGTTTTTT CASTRQGARLTGELFF
TRBJ2-3 TRBV4-3 TRBD1 - TGCGCCAGCAGCCAGGGACAGGGGGGAGATACGCAGTATTTT CASSQGQGGDTQYF
TRBJ2-2 TRBV7-3 TRBD2 - TGTGCCAGCAGCTCGATCCGGACTAGCGGGAACGCGAACACCGGGGAGCTGTTTTTT CASSSIRTSGNANTGELFF
TRBJ2-1 TRBV6-5 TRBD2 once TGTGCCAGCAGTTCCTCAGCAGCGGGGGGCTCTGAGCAGTTCTTC CASSSSAAGGSEQFF
TRBJ2-1 TRBV10-2 TRBD1 - TGCGCCAGCAGTGAGCCCCGGGACAGTAGGGATGAGCAGTTCTTC CASSEPRDSRDEQFF
TRBJ1-1 TRBV5-8 - once TGTGCCAGCAGCTTCCGGGGTGGGGACACTGAAGCTTTCTTT CASSFRGGDTEAFF
TRBJ1-2 TRBV5-4 TRBD1 - TGTGCCAGCAGCTTGTTAGGGGGCTCTAACTATGGCTACACCTTC CASSLLGGSNYGYTF
TRBJ1-1 TRBV19 - - TGTGCCAGTGCTGTGTGGGGTGGGAACACTGAAGCTTTCTTT CASAVWGGNTEAFF
TRBJ2-2 TRBV3-1/TRBV3-2 - - TGTGCCAGCAGCCAGCATACCGGGACGACGAACACCGGGGAGCTGTTTTTT CASSQHTGTTNTGELFF
TRBJ2-2 TRBV6-2/TRBV6-3 - - TGTGCCAGCAGTTACCCAAACTTAAGGGTACCGACCGGGGAGCTGTTTTTT CASSYPNLRVPTGELFF